Below, one TCR beta chain is given with its context. The antigen is unknown. Germline CDR1 reads SEHNR; CDR2 reads FQNEAQ (reference sequence). The CDR3 is made up of 15 amino acids. This sample was taken from a study of blood T cells in healthy people across ages. PCR was performed a second time for about 6 to 12 cycles using a sample-barcoded 5' primer and a J-beta primer mix. TCRdb re-called the 5' RACE reads through MiXCR, storing one row per CDR3 protein. There are hundreds of thousands of distinct CDR3 sequences in the sample; 29% occur only once, and 15% to 20% lies in the top ten. Study findings and constraints: Comparison with aged donors showed that long-lived donors had more naive CD4+ cells and higher diversity.

The chain employs TRBV7-9 and TRBJ2-7; 7 nucleotides align to TRBD1. The end of the DNA aligns better with TRBJ2-5, so the J call may be wrong. The sequence came from an elderly woman in good health. Sequencing used blood. The CDR3 nucleotides are TGTGCCAGCAGCCCCCGCCGACAGGGAGAGGAGACCCAGTACTTC. Residues: CASSPRRQGEETQYF.